This paragraph reports one T cell receptor beta chain. Germline assignment: CDR1 LGHDT and CDR2 YNNKEL (reference sequence). The CDR3 has 15 residues. V dropped 4 bases and J dropped 4; count of bases not matched to a gene: 4. This sample stems from a study of control samples from healthy donors and cancer patients. Measured with immunoSEQ multiplex PCR; TCRdb has only the in-frame clones, and not every one. Found here are about 150,000 clones, around nine tenths of them singletons; the top ten hold around 4.6%. Sequencing was done on a sample of blood. The gene calls are TRBV3-1 (or the pseudogene TRBV3-2) and TRBJ2-1, with 10 bases fitting TRBD2. This clonotype was obtained from a man in his thirties or forties in good health. The CDR3 is CASSPGGLAYNEQFF. The CDR3, as DNA: TGTGCCAGCAGCCCCGGGGGACTAGCGTACAATGAGCAGTTCTTC.